This T cell receptor (beta chain) was documented in a study of T cells in Graves' hyperthyroidism and ophthalmopathy (dated by TCRdb to the late 2010s). Notes on the research overall: Peripheral blood samples were taken at the time of initial diagnosis, prior to any treatment. The paper reports TCR Vbeta CDR3 sequencing of some 140 peripheral blood samples: around 41 ophthalmopathy, under 85 hyperthyroidism and approximately 17 progressor patients. Following sampling, methimazole starting at 30 mg daily was given to hyperthyroidism patients, and high-dose intravenous methylprednisolone was given to ophthalmopathy patients. The 75 to 100 discovery patients were randomly divided into training and test sets at a 7:3 ratio. In about 6 Graves' hyperthyroidism patients, the study also compared T-cell repertoires from thyroid tissue with T-cell repertoires from blood. An independent validation cohort of about 19 hyperthyroidism patients and 17 patients who later progressed to ophthalmopathy tested prospective prediction of ophthalmopathy. TCR V-J signatures able to tell the groups apart were searched for in a discovery cohort of 100 patients, of whom more than 40 had Graves' ophthalmopathy and some 60 had stable Graves' hyperthyroidism. Broader findings and caveats from the paper: No statistical method was used to fix the sample size in advance, and group allocation was not hidden from the investigators. A model built on a 13 V-J signature distinguished ophthalmopathy from stable hyperthyroidism, reaching around 87% sensitivity and 81.08% specificity in cross-validation and 80%/75% in testing. Most expanded thyroid clonotypes (frequency above 0.001) were also detected in blood, a finding suggesting that blood repertoires may reflect thyroid immune responses. In validation, the model predicted progression to ophthalmopathy with 65% to 71% sensitivity and about 72% specificity, a median of 6.5 months before onset.

Stable Graves' hyperthyroidism was defined as no progression to ophthalmopathy during 18 months of follow-up. Hyperthyroidism patients were aged 18 to 65 years and newly diagnosed, with disease duration of less than 2 months. Exclusion was applied to patients with uncontrolled infections, other autoimmune diseases, pregnancy or lactation. Diagnoses relied on clinical symptoms, serum thyroxine and TRAb, thyroid ultrasound and orbital computed tomography. PBMCs were separated from about 10 ml of fresh peripheral blood using Ficoll-Paque density gradient centrifugation. Total RNA was extracted using Trizol reagent, and RNA quality was assessed on an Agilent 2100 Bioanalyzer. For this chain, trimming is 8 bases at the V end and 5 bases at the J end, and the number of junction bases without a gene match is 4. The germline V gene (reference sequence) sets CDR1 to MNHEY and CDR2 to SMNVEV. The CDR3 holds 14 amino acids from the cysteine to the phenylalanine. Only CDR3 DNA is held: 42 bases, read in frame from base 1.

This clonotype was observed a few times. Its antigen remains undetermined. The record has no base qualities; no much larger clone is one base away. The TCR beta CDR3 regions were amplified from RNA transcripts. The TCR CDR3 was subjected to a first round of RT-PCR using the HTBI primer set and the Qiagen OneStep RT-PCR kit. Libraries were constructed in a second round of multiplex PCR, after which size selection and purification were carried out. The libraries were sequenced on an Illumina HiSeq2000 using paired-end 100 bp reads. Processing in the source paper ran as follows. SOAPnuke was used to process the raw data, removing reads that contained adapters or uncalled bases, had a mean Phred below 15, or lacked an exact match to the constant primer or identifier. High-quality paired reads were merged with COPE v1.2.5, and unique nucleotide sequences were defined as clonotypes. Clonotypes were aligned to IMGT TRBV, TRBD and TRBJ reference segments using MiTCR v1.1. Analysis was restricted to V-J combinations with a frequency above 0.0001, which covered approximately 99% of repertoires. A TCS score was defined as the ratio of F50 (clonal expansion) to E x V (chaos), with BLOSUM62-based TCRdist applied between CDR3 peptides within each V-J. Welch's t-statistics and random forest reduced roughly 500 V-J features to some 14, which were used in a naive Bayes classifier (R e1071). Starting from the raw public reads, TCRdb applied fastp trimming at Q25, assembled clones with MiXCR and retained in-frame beta chains. All rows with the same CDR3 protein become a single entry with the most common DNA and genes. TCRdb, not the authors, supplied the V and J calls. Across this sample there are hundreds of thousands of distinct CDR3 sequences, with around 13% seen only once. The ten largest clones capture over 11% of the sample.

This TCR was sampled from a woman aged 40 to 50 with Graves' hyperthyroidism. Sequences were obtained from blood. The sequence is built from TRBV27 and TRBJ2-5; the central 14 bases match TRBD2. The CDR3 corresponds to CASRRTSGRETQYF. The sequenced DNA is TGTGCCAGCCGGAGGACTAGCGGGAGGGAGACCCAGTACTTC.